The clone carrying this TCR beta chain was seen at least ten times. The target antigen is unknown. One entry per CDR3 protein results from TCRdb running MiXCR on the 5' RACE reads. The sample lists some 150,000 distinct CDR3 sequences, about 5.5% occurring once. This sample is part of a study of T-cell memory formation after mild COVID-19. Study outcomes and limitations: The authors did not confirm SARS-CoV-2 specificity of second-wave clones peaking day 37.

Germline CDR1 is LNHNV and CDR2 is YYDKDF (reference sequence). V dropped 8 bases and J dropped 3; count of bases not matched to a gene: 17. The CDR3 loop spans 17 amino acids. V gene TRBV15 combines with J gene TRBJ1-1; TRBD1 aligns across 8 bases. The specimen sequenced was PBMCs or a T cell subset sorted from them (not recorded which). The TCR originated in an adult woman who had mild COVID-19 (a few samples of this study predate the infection). Cell type and time point are not known. The CDR3 DNA reads as TGTGCCACCGAGGACCGGGACAGGTTTCGAAGTCACACTGAAGCTTTCTTT. It yields the protein CATEDRDRFRSHTEAFF.